The clone carrying this T cell receptor (beta chain) was seen only a few times. The CDR3 runs to 15 residues. Germline lookup yields CDR1 SGHVS and CDR2 FNYEAQ. The J segment lost 5 bases and the V segment lost 1 base, leaving 4 bases of the junction unmatched. The CDR3 regions of TCR beta were amplified from RNA transcripts. TCR CDR3 regions were first amplified by RT-PCR with HTBI primers. From the multiplex PCR reads, TCRdb called clonotypes with MiXCR, one entry per CDR3 protein. Here the sample spans some 440,000 distinct CDR3 sequences, about a sixth being singletons. This sample was included in a study of T cells in Graves' hyperthyroidism and ophthalmopathy.

The receptor comes from a woman between 18 and 29 years old with Graves' hyperthyroidism. V gene TRBV7-6 combines with J gene TRBJ2-7; 11 nucleotides align to TRBD1. The source material was blood. The CDR3 sequence is CASSLGGGQGDEQYF. CDR3 DNA sequence: TGTGCCAGCAGCTTAGGGGGGGGACAGGGGGACGAGCAGTACTTC. The variable domain in full, with the rest retrieved from reference TRBV7-6 and TRBJ2-7, is GAGVSQSPRYKVTKRGQDVALRCDPISGHVSLYWYRQALGQGPEFLTYFNYEAQQDKSGLPNDRFSAERPEGSISTLTIQRTEQRDSAMYRCASSLGGGQGDEQYFGPGTRLTVT.